This is a list of T cell receptor beta chains from one sample in a study of circulating and synovial CD4+ cells in juvenile arthritis. The assay was immunoSEQ multiplex PCR, and TCRdb's table has in-frame clones only and misses some. The repertoire holds fewer than 35,000 clones, with roughly 95% as singletons. Material for sequencing was CD4+ T cells from blood. Receptors originate from a human donor with juvenile idiopathic arthritis. Each CDR3 is given with its conserved first and last residue. The D gene is left open where the match is weak. Not all rows give a size; the values are once, few, many and, for expanded clones, a class.

D gene: TRBD2; CDR3 length: 18; J gene: TRBJ2-7; V gene: TRBV7-8; clone size: NA; CDR3 DNA: TGTGCCAGCAGCTTAGCGACCGTAGCGGGCGGAGGGCTTTACGAGCAGTACTTC; CDR3 protein: CASSLATVAGGGLYEQYF
D gene: TRBD1; CDR3 length: 11; J gene: TRBJ1-1; V gene: TRBV30; clone size: NA; CDR3 DNA: TGTGCCTGGGGACAGGGCACTGAAGCTTTCTTT; CDR3 protein: CAWGQGTEAFF
D gene: TRBD1; CDR3 length: 14; J gene: TRBJ1-4; V gene: TRBV2; clone size: NA; CDR3 DNA: TGTGCCAGCAGAGAACAGGGGGTGAATGAAAAACTGTTTTTT; CDR3 protein: CASREQGVNEKLFF
D gene: TRBD1; CDR3 length: 13; J gene: TRBJ2-3; V gene: TRBV2; clone size: NA; CDR3 DNA: TGTGCCAGGGATTACAGGGGTACAGATACGCAGTATTTT; CDR3 protein: CARDYRGTDTQYF
D gene: NA; CDR3 length: 13; J gene: TRBJ1-1; V gene: TRBV27; clone size: NA; CDR3 DNA: TGTGCCAGCACCCAGTCCGGGGGCACTGAAGCTTTCTTT; CDR3 protein: CASTQSGGTEAFF
D gene: NA; CDR3 length: 14; J gene: TRBJ2-1; V gene: TRBV5-1; clone size: NA; CDR3 DNA: TGCGCCAGCAGCTTGGGGGAGTCCTACAATGAGCAGTTCTTC; CDR3 protein: CASSLGESYNEQFF
D gene: NA; CDR3 length: 14; J gene: TRBJ1-1; V gene: TRBV19; clone size: NA; CDR3 DNA: TGTGCCAGTAGTCGGTCAGGGCTGAACACTGAAGCTTTCTTT; CDR3 protein: CASSRSGLNTEAFF
D gene: NA; CDR3 length: 16; J gene: TRBJ1-3; V gene: TRBV15; clone size: NA; CDR3 DNA: TGTGCCACCAGCAGAGCGGACAGTTATGCTGGAAACACCATATATTTT; CDR3 protein: CATSRADSYAGNTIYF
D gene: NA; CDR3 length: 17; J gene: TRBJ1-4; V gene: TRBV28; clone size: NA; CDR3 DNA: TGTGCCAGCAGTTTATTTTTTCCTAGAGTTCCGGATGAAAAACTGTTTTTT; CDR3 protein: CASSLFFPRVPDEKLFF
D gene: TRBD1; CDR3 length: 16; J gene: TRBJ1-1; V gene: TRBV28; clone size: NA; CDR3 DNA: TGTGCCAGCAGTTTAAAGGACAGGACCGGCGACTCTGAAGCTTTCTTT; CDR3 protein: CASSLKDRTGDSEAFF
D gene: TRBD2; CDR3 length: 18; J gene: TRBJ2-1; V gene: TRBV7-6; clone size: once; CDR3 DNA: TGTGCCAGCAGCCTCGGACTAGCGGGGGAGAGCTCCTACAATGAGCAGTTCTTC; CDR3 protein: CASSLGLAGESSYNEQFF
D gene: NA; CDR3 length: 14; J gene: TRBJ1-1; V gene: TRBV5-1; clone size: NA; CDR3 DNA: TGCGCCAGCAGCTTGAGGGCAGGGGACACTGAAGCTTTCTTT; CDR3 protein: CASSLRAGDTEAFF
D gene: TRBD2; CDR3 length: 18; J gene: TRBJ2-3; V gene: TRBV30; clone size: NA; CDR3 DNA: TGTGCCTGGAGTGTAGATGGGATGCTAGCGGGAGATCCAGATACGCAGTATTTT; CDR3 protein: CAWSVDGMLAGDPDTQYF